Here is one T cell receptor beta chain with its context. Its target antigen remains unknown. The input lacks base qualities; no much larger clone sits a single base away. Explained via the paper, the time point label denotes: 4-8 weeks after completion of therapy. Solid-organ transplant recipients with drug-resistant/recurrent cytomegalovirus were included as patients. Ten people from the trial were chosen for repertoire analysis because post-therapy peripheral blood mononuclear cells were available from them. Viable CD3+CD8+CD4- lymphocytes were isolated from PBMCs by sorting on a BD FACSAria III. The Qiagen DNeasy Kit was used to extract genomic DNA from sorted cells. V is pared back by 1 base and J by 7 bases, with 16 bases lying between the germline termini. From cysteine to phenylalanine, the CDR3 is 15 amino acids long. Only the CDR3 part of the read is kept: 45 bases, read in frame from the first base. CDR1 and CDR2 (SGHTA, FQGNSA) derive from the germline V gene.

The immunoSEQ two-step, bias-controlled multiplex PCR assay was used to amplify TRB CDR3 regions from genomic DNA. An Illumina NextSeq 500 was used to sequence the CDR3 libraries. From the authors' description of their analysis: The immunoSEQ Analyzer platform was used for initial alignment and bioinformatics, including bias normalization against synthetic CDR3 analogs. V, D and J genes were annotated according to IMGT database definitions. For further TRBV analyses, VDJtools version 1.1.10 and the R package tcR version 2.2.1.11 were used with default settings. GLIPH analysis was performed with version 1.0 using default settings. To test for significant clonotype frequency changes in CDR3 sequences with at least 5 reads, a 2-sided binomial test with Benjamini-Hochberg correction (alpha = 0.01) was used. Sourced from immuneACCESS, this table was stored by TCRdb with only in-frame sequences that have V and J called. A share of the clones is absent; for the studies checked, an unresolved V gene accounts for under half, and the remainder has no known explanation. The V and J calls and clone size are taken from that table; D and trimming were inferred from the DNA. This sample is represented by 5,800 or so clones; around 70% of them were singletons. The top ten constitute approximately 30% of the sample.

The sample belongs to a study of T cell therapy after organ transplantation (dated by TCRdb to about 2019). Concerning the study at large: Therapy products were autologous CMV-specific T cells expanded in vitro for about 15 days with a peptide pool of 30 HLA class I and II CMV epitopes. Patients were given up to 6 doses of T cells at 2-week intervals and were followed for around 7 months after finishing therapy. About 80% of the ten patients were classed as clinical responders and two as nonresponders. Patients received a median of 1.92 x 10^8 CMV-specific T cells across 2 to 6 intravenous infusions. Blood samples for the short-term post-therapy time point were taken 4 to 8 weeks after therapy ended. An open-label phase I trial of autologous CMV-specific adoptive T cell therapy in solid-organ transplant recipients was the basis for the study, which was a follow-up TRBV repertoire analysis. Long-term post-therapy samples were available for only 8 of the 10 patients. Overall study results and their limits: Because the cohort was small, confounders such as concurrent antirejection and antiviral medications could not be assessed. The fold change in CD8 clonality after therapy was inversely correlated with pretherapy clonality, which suggests that less biased repertoires were more open to remodeling. Post-therapy reconstitution appeared to include both transferred clonotypes and endogenous clonotypes not detected in the therapy products. The small number of expansions detected in nonresponders may be due to reduced sample coverage caused by poor CD8+ T cell yield. Marked pretherapy clonal expansions with minimal repertoire change after therapy were observed in nonresponders.

The chain is assembled from TRBV7-2 and TRBJ1-2; the D gene is perhaps TRBD1, from 6 matching bases. This sequence originates from a human patient who had received a solid organ transplant and had CMV disease. After a transplant, not all T cells may be the patient's own; some may come from the graft donor. Sequences were derived from CD8+ T cells from blood, sampled after autologous CMV-specific T cell therapy. CDR3 region: CASSLVERAGVGYTF. The DNA sequence is TGTGCCAGCAGCTTAGTAGAACGGGCAGGGGTTGGCTACACCTTC.